The entry that follows covers one T cell receptor beta chain sequence. The data originate from a study of blood T cell repertoires in COVID-19. Looking at the study overall: The samples span acute and convalescent COVID-19 from the United States, Italy and Spain. Sample material is recorded as cDNA or gDNA derived from T cells, B-cell-depleted T cells, or PBMCs.

Methods used by the authors: The assay estimated nucleated cells by amplifying reference gene primers. The table came from immunoSEQ multiplex PCR; TCRdb's copy has only in-frame clones and leaves some out. V and J calls and clone size come straight from that table; D and trimming were deduced from the DNA. The data show tens of thousands of clones, 75% to 90% seen once. Seattle patients were enrolled during active infection and followed longitudinally. V lost 6 bases, J lost 10 bases, and 14 bases stayed unmatched. The CDR3 extends over 16 amino acids. Germline V gives CDR1 MNHNY, CDR2 SVGAGI (reference sequence).

This clonotype was sampled from a woman of 80 years or more with COVID-19, enrolled during active disease. The V call is TRBV6-6, the J call TRBJ1-6; 8 nucleotides align to TRBD1. Sequenced: peripheral blood. DNA for the CDR3: TGTGCCAGCAGCCACTCATTGGACAGGGTACGATCACCCCTCCACTTT. Translation gives CASSHSLDRVRSPLHF.